One sample yielded the 15 T cell receptor beta chains listed below, sequenced in a study of T-cell reconstitution after alpha-beta-depleted transplantation in children. Construction of the TCRbeta library involved unique molecular identifiers. TCRdb fed the PCR reads into MiXCR, producing one record per CDR3 protein. The repertoire consists of around 300,000 distinct CDR3 sequences, with around a tenth occurring once and the leading ten covering 7% to 9.5%. The source material was PBMCs, sampled before TCRalphabeta/CD19-depleted stem cell transplant. These receptors were obtained from a boy in the first two years of life with acute myeloid leukemia, due to receive a stem cell transplant.

The rearrangement uses TRBV27 and TRBJ1-1; D ambiguous. V lost 0 bases, J lost 2 bases, and 7 bases lay in between. This CDR3 is built from 14 residues. Germline loops: CDR1 MNHEY, CDR2 SMNVEV (reference sequence). The CDR3 is CASSLSRVNTEAFF. The CDR3 DNA reads TGTGCCAGCAGTTTATCCCGGGTAAACACTGAAGCTTTCTTT.

The table lists this clonotype with many counts. J is TRBJ2-7 and V is TRBV4-2; tentatively, D is TRBD2 (5 bases). Germline loops: CDR1 LGHNA, CDR2 YNFKEQ. The CDR3 extends over 13 amino acids. Trimming stripped 2 bases from V and 7 bases from J, with 12 bases between. CDR3 nucleotides: TGTGCCAGCAGCCAATCCCCGGGCGGGGAGCAGTACTTC. As protein: CASSQSPGGEQYF.

This clonotype was observed at least ten times. The chain combines TRBV5-1 with TRBJ2-1; a weak D match, TRBD2 (5 bases). The length of the CDR3 is 12 residues. Between the trimmed V and J ends, which lost 5 bases and 7 bases, there was a span of 10 bases. The germline gives CDR1 SGHRS, CDR2 YFSETQ. CDR3 DNA: TGCGCCAGCAGATCCGGGAATAATGAGCAGTTCTTC. Encoded protein: CASRSGNNEQFF.

In its sample, this clonotype was seen many times. The V and J genes are TRBV3-1 and TRBJ2-2; perhaps TRBD2 as D (6 bases). The V end lost 4 bases, the J end lost 6 bases, and 12 bases lay between the germline ends. Germline-derived CDR1 and CDR2 are LGHDT and YNNKEL (reference sequence). The CDR3 has 14 amino acids. The CDR3 nucleotides are TGTGCCAGCAGCCTAGGGACTTTAGCCGGGGAGCTGTTTTTT. Translated, it gives CASSLGTLAGELFF.

This clonotype showed up just a few times. The chain employs TRBV6-5 and TRBJ1-5, with a weak D call TRBD1 (6 bases). This CDR3 is 14 amino acids long. Trimming stripped 4 bases from V and 6 bases from J, with 13 bases between. The germline gives CDR1 MNHEY, CDR2 SVGAGI. Here the CDR3 reads CASSWGARGQPQHF. DNA of the CDR3: TGTGCCAGCAGTTGGGGGGCGCGGGGTCAGCCCCAGCATTTT.

This clonotype was detected only a few times. The chain is built from TRBV7-9 and TRBJ1-4, with D uncertain. V lost 0 bases and J 4 bases, leaving 6 bases between the germline ends. Germline V gene sequence: CDR1 SEHNR, CDR2 FQNEAQ (reference sequence). The CDR3 is made up of 14 amino acids. The CDR3 loop is CASSLADLNEKLFF. The DNA of the CDR3 is TGTGCCAGCAGCTTAGCAGATCTTAATGAAAAACTGTTTTTT.

This clonotype was seen repeatedly, ten times or more. For the CDR3, the DNA is TGCGCCAGCAGCTTTCGGGGGAGGGAAGCTTTCTTT. Translation: CASSFRGREAFF. J is TRBJ1-1 and V is TRBV5-1; possibly TRBD1 for D (5 bases). The CDR3 extends over 12 amino acids. Trimming left V 2 bases short and J 8 bases short, with 10 bases between. Germline lookup yields CDR1 SGHRS and CDR2 YFSETQ.

The CDR3, as DNA: TGTGCCAGCTGTCCGGGCGGCTACAATGAGCAGTTCTTC. It codes for CASCPGGYNEQFF. The chain couples TRBV6-6 to TRBJ2-1; D is undetermined. Germline V gives CDR1 MNHNY, CDR2 SVGAGI (reference sequence). This CDR3 region has 13 residues. The ends were cut back, 8 bases at V and 3 bases at J, with 11 bases in the middle.

This clonotype came up many times. The chain couples TRBV4-1 to TRBJ1-1, with D perhaps matching TRBD1 (5 bases). With 4 bases removed from V and 0 bases from J, the gap between germline ends came to 9 bases. This CDR3 is 14 amino acids long. CDR1 MGHRA and CDR2 YSYEKL come from the germline V gene. The CDR3, as DNA: TGCGCCAGCAGCCTGACAGCCATGAACACTGAAGCTTTCTTT. It encodes CASSLTAMNTEAFF.

The J gene is TRBJ2-5, the V gene TRBV4-2; D is unclear. The CDR3 is made up of 15 amino acids. Germline values: CDR1 LGHNA, CDR2 YNFKEQ. V lost 0 bases and J 3 bases, leaving 11 bases between the germline ends. The CDR3 DNA follows: TGTGCCAGCAGCCAAGAGGGAAGGGTGGAAGAGACCCAGTACTTC. This codes for CASSQEGRVEETQYF.

Many counts were recorded for this clonotype. CDR3 sequence: CASSLSLTDTQYF. The CDR3 region has the DNA TGTGCCAGCAGTTTAAGCCTTACAGATACGCAGTATTTT. The chain couples TRBV28 to TRBJ2-3, with D uncertain. Germline assignment: CDR1 MDHEN and CDR2 SYDVKM. Deletions cut 2 bases from V and 3 bases from J, with 6 bases between. This CDR3 is 13 amino acids long.

The chain joins TRBV28 to TRBJ1-2; 9 positions agree with TRBD1. There are 13 residues in the CDR3. Germline V CDR1 and CDR2: MDHEN, SYDVKM. V was clipped by 7 bases and J by 3 bases; unmatched bases: 3. The CDR3 bases are TGTGCCAGCATAACAGGGGGCGACTATGGCTACACCTTC. Protein product: CASITGGDYGYTF.

This clonotype has a count of ten or more. The rearrangement joins TRBV29-1 to TRBJ2-2; no clear D gene. Germline CDR1 reads SQVTM; CDR2 reads ANQGSEA. Trimming stripped 4 bases from V and 0 bases from J, with 12 bases between. This CDR3 comprises 15 residues. In nucleotides, the CDR3 is TGCAGCGTTGGTTACATCTCAACGAACACCGGGGAGCTGTTTTTT. It codes for CSVGYISTNTGELFF.

The sample holds many counts of this clonotype. V usage is TRBV20-1 and J usage is TRBJ2-5; 10 positions match TRBD1. The ends lost 4 bases at V and 2 bases at J; junction bases unmatched: 4. The CDR3 totals 14 residues. The germline gives CDR1 DFQATT, CDR2 SNEGSKA (reference sequence). CDR3: CSANSGQGQETQYF. DNA of the CDR3: TGCAGTGCTAACTCGGGACAGGGGCAAGAGACCCAGTACTTC.

This clonotype appeared many times. V usage is TRBV7-2 and J usage is TRBJ2-5, with 7 bases lining up with TRBD1. V lost 4 bases to trimming and J lost 4 bases; unmatched junction nucleotides: 12. The germline CDR1 and CDR2 sequences are SGHTA and FQGNSA. The CDR3 sequence is 16 residues long. The CDR3 DNA sequence: TGTGCCAGCAGCTCCACCGGGACCCCAGGGGGAGAGACCCAGTACTTC. Translation: CASSSTGTPGGETQYF.